The rows below give T cell receptor beta chains drawn from one sample of a study of shared T cell receptors in the human thymus. The protocol was immunoSEQ multiplex PCR, while the TCRdb copy is restricted to in-frame clones and leaves out a portion. Here the sample spans hundreds of thousands of clones, more than 70% being singletons. The data also belong to a second study, concerning human thymus T cells.

Sequenced sample: thymocytes. These receptors were obtained from a boy in the first two years of life with a congenital heart defect. Each CDR3 is given with its conserved first and last residue. The order of the fields is clone size, V gene, J gene, D gene, CDR3 protein. A D gene is named only where the DNA matches it firmly. Clone size is stated in some rows and not others, as once, few, many or a class when expanded.

clone size: .
V gene: TRBV28
J gene: TRBJ2-5
D gene: TRBD2
CDR3 protein: CASSQPGLAGGLGDQETQYF

clone size: .
V gene: TRBV4-1
J gene: TRBJ2-1
D gene: TRBD1
CDR3 protein: CASSQKTGQGIYNEQFF

clone size: .
V gene: TRBV13
J gene: TRBJ1-1
D gene: .
CDR3 protein: CASSLRGGMNTEAFF

clone size: .
V gene: TRBV28
J gene: TRBJ1-3
D gene: .
CDR3 protein: CASRLRDTNSGNTIYF

clone size: .
V gene: TRBV6-5
J gene: TRBJ2-7
D gene: .
CDR3 protein: CASSYAGPGNEQYF

clone size: .
V gene: TRBV5-1
J gene: TRBJ2-7
D gene: .
CDR3 protein: CASSLGLRAYEQYF

clone size: few
V gene: TRBV28
J gene: TRBJ1-5
D gene: TRBD1
CDR3 protein: CASSLTGGTSSPKDNQPQHF

clone size: .
V gene: TRBV7-8
J gene: TRBJ2-7
D gene: .
CDR3 protein: CATNLGRGFSYEQYF

clone size: .
V gene: TRBV28
J gene: TRBJ2-7
D gene: .
CDR3 protein: CASSPSDPYEQCF

clone size: .
V gene: TRBV29-1
J gene: TRBJ2-7
D gene: TRBD1
CDR3 protein: CSAGTGDRYEQYF

clone size: .
V gene: TRBV19
J gene: TRBJ2-1
D gene: .
CDR3 protein: CASSIRRQNEQFF

clone size: .
V gene: TRBV29-1
J gene: TRBJ2-5
D gene: .
CDR3 protein: CSVDCIQETQYF

clone size: .
V gene: TRBV6-5
J gene: TRBJ1-1
D gene: TRBD1
CDR3 protein: CASSSAGQGYGEAFF

clone size: few
V gene: TRBV19
J gene: TRBJ2-6
D gene: .
CDR3 protein: CASTNSCRDAGSGANVLTF

clone size: .
V gene: TRBV29-1
J gene: TRBJ2-1
D gene: .
CDR3 protein: CSVVWQGFGEQFF

clone size: .
V gene: TRBV18
J gene: TRBJ1-3
D gene: TRBD1
CDR3 protein: CASSPPGQGAGNTIYF

clone size: once
V gene: TRBV6-5
J gene: TRBJ1-5
D gene: .
CDR3 protein: CASSPRGVSNQPQHF

clone size: .
V gene: TRBV4-1
J gene: TRBJ2-1
D gene: .
CDR3 protein: CASSQDHPTRDHSYNEQFF

clone size: .
V gene: TRBV4-3
J gene: TRBJ2-7
D gene: TRBD1
CDR3 protein: CASSQDPQGAREQYF

clone size: .
V gene: TRBV5-6
J gene: TRBJ1-2
D gene: TRBD1
CDR3 protein: CASSPDRTNYGYTF

clone size: .
V gene: TRBV14
J gene: TRBJ1-2
D gene: .
CDR3 protein: CASSQAGYGYTF

clone size: .
V gene: TRBV7-2
J gene: TRBJ2-2
D gene: .
CDR3 protein: CASSPKGGGRRTGELFF

clone size: .
V gene: TRBV5-1
J gene: TRBJ2-1
D gene: TRBD1
CDR3 protein: CASSCDRGEGNEQFF

clone size: .
V gene: TRBV20-1
J gene: TRBJ1-1
D gene: .
CDR3 protein: CSFRTDRWAFF

clone size: .
V gene: TRBV27
J gene: TRBJ1-6
D gene: .
CDR3 protein: CASSLVDSFTPLHF

clone size: .
V gene: TRBV30
J gene: TRBJ2-1
D gene: TRBD2
CDR3 protein: CAWWSSGVTYNEQFF

clone size: .
V gene: TRBV5-1
J gene: TRBJ2-1
D gene: .
CDR3 protein: CASSGGTSGRINEQFF

clone size: .
V gene: TRBV5-1
J gene: TRBJ2-2
D gene: TRBD1
CDR3 protein: CASSSTGLFGELFF

clone size: .
V gene: TRBV6-1
J gene: TRBJ1-2
D gene: TRBD1
CDR3 protein: CASRTLDRGNYGYTF

clone size: .
V gene: TRBV5-1
J gene: TRBJ2-3
D gene: TRBD2
CDR3 protein: CASSGTSDEDTQYF

clone size: .
V gene: TRBV14
J gene: TRBJ1-6
D gene: TRBD1
CDR3 protein: CASSHDRGPYSPLHF

clone size: .
V gene: TRBV28
J gene: TRBJ1-3
D gene: .
CDR3 protein: CASSFISIPSSGNTIYF

clone size: .
V gene: TRBV5-1
J gene: TRBJ2-7
D gene: TRBD2
CDR3 protein: CASSLVYPNSPGLAGEFYEQYF

clone size: .
V gene: TRBV15
J gene: TRBJ1-2
D gene: .
CDR3 protein: CATSRGDRHYGYTF

clone size: .
V gene: TRBV28
J gene: TRBJ2-7
D gene: .
CDR3 protein: CASSLKWCHHCSYEQYF

clone size: .
V gene: TRBV14
J gene: TRBJ2-2
D gene: .
CDR3 protein: CASSQVIAGELFF

clone size: .
V gene: TRBV15
J gene: TRBJ1-1
D gene: TRBD1
CDR3 protein: CATSRGETGGDYTEAFF

clone size: .
V gene: TRBV19
J gene: TRBJ2-4
D gene: TRBD2
CDR3 protein: CASRSTGGVPYTKNIQYF

clone size: .
V gene: TRBV6-6
J gene: TRBJ2-3
D gene: .
CDR3 protein: CASRLIAGRFTDTQYF

clone size: .
V gene: TRBV6-5
J gene: TRBJ1-5
D gene: .
CDR3 protein: CASSPLSGQPQHF

clone size: once
V gene: TRBV28
J gene: TRBJ2-1
D gene: TRBD2
CDR3 protein: CASSFREGTNYYNEQFF

clone size: .
V gene: TRBV7-6
J gene: TRBJ2-5
D gene: TRBD1
CDR3 protein: CASSLGTGETQYF

clone size: .
V gene: TRBV4-3
J gene: TRBJ2-7
D gene: TRBD1
CDR3 protein: CASSPTGQPYEQYF

clone size: .
V gene: TRBV9
J gene: TRBJ2-3
D gene: .
CDR3 protein: CASSQGSRSLSTDTQYF

clone size: .
V gene: TRBV19
J gene: TRBJ2-6
D gene: TRBD1
CDR3 protein: CASSIGQGSSGANVLTF